This TCR beta chain was recorded in a study of early T cells in non-severe SARS-CoV-2 infection. For the study at large: Investigators sequenced bulk RNA drawn from unsorted whole blood, and chains remained unpaired.

TCRdb fed the 5' RACE reads into MiXCR, producing one record per CDR3 protein. Here the sample spans some 35,000 distinct CDR3 sequences, around 5% being singletons. This clonotype was seen a handful of times. J lost 5 bases, V lost 1 base, and 3 bases had no gene match. CDR1 and CDR2 (germline): DFQATT, SNEGSKA (reference sequence). The CDR3 length is 14 residues. This receptor was identified in an adult who was a healthcare worker with PCR-confirmed SARS-CoV-2 infection or an uninfected control (not recorded which). What was sequenced was whole blood. This sequence joins TRBV20-1 and TRBJ2-1; TRBD2 aligns across 9 bases. The CDR3 sequence is CSARGLADNNEQFF. CDR3 bases: TGCAGTGCTAGAGGACTAGCGGACAACAATGAGCAGTTCTTC.